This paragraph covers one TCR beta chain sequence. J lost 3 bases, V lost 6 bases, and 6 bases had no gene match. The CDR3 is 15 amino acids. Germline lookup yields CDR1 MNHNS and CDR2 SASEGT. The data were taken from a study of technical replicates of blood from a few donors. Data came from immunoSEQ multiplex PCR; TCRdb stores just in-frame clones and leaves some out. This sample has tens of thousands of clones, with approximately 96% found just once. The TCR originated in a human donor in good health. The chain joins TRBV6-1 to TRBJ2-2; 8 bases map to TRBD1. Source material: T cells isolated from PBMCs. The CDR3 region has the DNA TGTGCCAGCAGGAGACAGGGGCGGTACACCGGGGAGCTGTTTTTT. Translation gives CASRRQGRYTGELFF.